A selection of T cell receptor beta chains follows, all from one sample in a study of spatial heterogeneity in lung cancer. TCRdb analysed the 5' RACE reads with MiXCR anew, one entry per CDR3 protein. The sample consists of more than 7,500 distinct CDR3 sequences, about 8.1% of them appearing once. The sequencing here drew on lung tumor tissue, taken at surgery. These receptors were obtained from a male donor with early-stage non-small cell lung cancer. Each CDR3 is given with its conserved first and last residue. The D gene is left open where the match is weak. The size entry is marked missing in some rows and otherwise reads once, few, many or a size class.

j_gene,d_gene,v_gene,abundance,CDR3nt,CDR3aa
TRBJ1-5,.,TRBV6-5,many,TGTGCCAGCAGTACAGGGACTCAGCCCCAGCATTTT,CASSTGTQPQHF
TRBJ2-7,TRBD2,TRBV12-3/TRBV12-4,many,TGTGCCAGCAGTAGGCGGACTAGCGTGGGGGCCTACGAGCAGTACTTC,CASSRRTSVGAYEQYF
TRBJ2-3,TRBD2,TRBV27,many,TGTGCCAGCAGTTCCCCGACTAGCGGGAGCACAGATACGCAGTATTTT,CASSSPTSGSTDTQYF
TRBJ2-3,.,TRBV29-1,many,TGCAGCGTTATGAGGGACCCAAACACAGATACGCAGTATTTT,CSVMRDPNTDTQYF
TRBJ1-5,.,TRBV7-2,.,TGTGCCAGCAGCCCATGGGTGCAGGGCAATCAGCCCCAGCATTTT,CASSPWVQGNQPQHF
TRBJ2-5,TRBD2,TRBV12-3/TRBV12-4,.,TGTGCCAGCACCCCGGGACTAGCGGGGGAGCAAGAGACCCAGTACTTC,CASTPGLAGEQETQYF
TRBJ2-1,TRBD1,TRBV7-6,many,TGTGCCAGCAGCCCACGCCGGGACAGCCGGTACAATGAGCAGTTCTTC,CASSPRRDSRYNEQFF
TRBJ2-3,.,TRBV18,many,TGTGCCAGCTCACGGGAGGGGACAGAACTCACAGATACGCAGTATTTT,CASSREGTELTDTQYF
TRBJ2-7,.,TRBV20-1,few,TGCAGTGCGCCTCTGCTTGCGGGTGCACTTTACTACGAGCAGTACTTC,CSAPLLAGALYYEQYF
TRBJ2-7,.,TRBV23-1,few,TGCGCCAGCAGTCAACTGTTCGGGCCGACTGCTTCTCAAAAAGTCTACGAGCAGTACTTC,CASSQLFGPTASQKVYEQYF
TRBJ1-5,.,TRBV20-1,.,TGCAGTGCTATCCTCGGTCGGCTCAATCAGCTCCAGCATTTT,CSAILGRLNQLQHF
TRBJ2-1,.,TRBV19,.,TGTGCCAGTAGTATAGTGGAGGGGCGGAACAATGAGCAGTTCTTC,CASSIVEGRNNEQFF
TRBJ1-2,.,TRBV7-2,few,TGTGCCAGCAGCTTGAACGGACCCTATGGCTACACCTTC,CASSLNGPYGYTF
TRBJ1-4,.,TRBV28,many,TGTGCCAGCTTCCGCACAACTAATGAAAAACTGTTTTTT,CASFRTTNEKLFF
TRBJ1-5,.,TRBV19,.,TGTGCCAGTAGTATCGGAGGGGCTAGGGGAAATCAGCCCCAGCATTTT,CASSIGGARGNQPQHF
TRBJ1-6,TRBD1,TRBV28,many,TGTGCCAGCAGTTCAGGGACAGGGACTTCACCCCTCCACTTT,CASSSGTGTSPLHF
TRBJ2-1,.,TRBV12-3/TRBV12-4,many,TGTGCCAGCAGTTATAACCCCAATGAGCAGTTCTTC,CASSYNPNEQFF
TRBJ1-6,.,TRBV12-3/TRBV12-4,many,TGTGCCAGCAGTTTTTTCGGGTCACCCCTCCACTTT,CASSFFGSPLHF
TRBJ2-2,.,TRBV12-3/TRBV12-4,many,TGTGCCAGCAGTTTAATGGCCTCCGGGGAGCTGTTTTTT,CASSLMASGELFF
TRBJ2-7,.,TRBV20-1,medium-sized,TGCAGTGCAATGAAGGGCGACGAGCAGTACTTC,CSAMKGDEQYF
TRBJ2-1,.,TRBV9,few,TGTGCCAGCAGCGTCGGCGGTTCGACCTACAATGAGCAGTTCTTC,CASSVGGSTYNEQFF
TRBJ1-1,.,TRBV5-1,.,TGCGCCAGCAGCTCTCTTAGGGCGGATTCTGAAGCTTTCTTT,CASSSLRADSEAFF
TRBJ1-1,.,TRBV5-5,many,TGTGCCAGCAGCTTAACAGGAGACACTGAAGCTTTCTTT,CASSLTGDTEAFF
TRBJ1-2,.,TRBV4-1,many,TGCGCCAGCAGCCCTCGAGTCGGGGGATATAATCTTAACTATGGCTACACCTTC,CASSPRVGGYNLNYGYTF
TRBJ2-7,.,TRBV30,many,TGTGCCTGGAGGATTCCCGGGACCCAGCCCGAGCAGTACTTC,CAWRIPGTQPEQYF
TRBJ1-2,.,TRBV4-1,.,TGCGCCAGCAGCCAATCTATCTATGGCTACACCTTC,CASSQSIYGYTF
TRBJ1-3,.,TRBV20-1,few,TGCAGTGCTAGCCTAACTGGAAACACCATATATTTT,CSASLTGNTIYF
TRBJ2-5,.,TRBV7-6,.,TGTGCCAGCAGCTTAGGGGGAGTACTAGAGACCCAGTACTTC,CASSLGGVLETQYF
TRBJ2-1,.,TRBV7-2,many,TGTGCCAGCAGCCTGGTAAGGGCCAATGAGCAGTTCTTC,CASSLVRANEQFF
TRBJ2-3,TRBD2,TRBV20-1,many,TGCAGTGCTTCCTTGCAAGCGGGAGGGCCTCTAGATACGCAGTATTTT,CSASLQAGGPLDTQYF
TRBJ2-4,.,TRBV6-2/TRBV6-3,many,TGTGCCAGCAGCGTAGCCAAAAACATTCAGTACTTC,CASSVAKNIQYF
TRBJ2-1,.,TRBV10-3,many,TGTGCCATCAGTGCACTGGGGGCAGACAATGAGCAGTTCTTC,CAISALGADNEQFF
TRBJ2-7,.,TRBV6-5,many,TGTGCCAGCAGTTACGGCTCGGGGGAAGACGAGCAGTACTTC,CASSYGSGEDEQYF
TRBJ2-5,TRBD2,TRBV20-1,many,TGCAGTGCTAGAGATCACGGGAGGGCCTCGGAGACCCAGTACTTC,CSARDHGRASETQYF
TRBJ2-7,.,TRBV7-9,.,TGTGCCAGCAGCTTAGCCCGGGACGAGCAGTACTTC,CASSLARDEQYF